This T cell receptor beta chain was observed in a study of regulatory T cells in long-lasting Graves disease (dated by TCRdb to the early 2020s). About the study as a whole: Persistent Graves' disease was defined as antithyroid drug treatment for over 5 years with persistently positive TSH receptor autoantibodies. Peripheral blood TCR sequencing and RNA sequencing compared persistent Graves' disease patients with newly diagnosed Graves' disease patients. The study was conducted in China and was registered as a clinical trial. A total of approximately 35 samples were covered by TCR sequencing, comprising approximately 13 persistent and 20 or so newly diagnosed Graves' disease patients. In the clinical cohort, patients with persistent Graves' disease had used antithyroid drugs for an average of around 9.9 years.

The library was prepared using multiplex PCR. The instrument was an Illumina HiSeq 4000. To build TCR beta libraries, CDR3 regions were amplified by Arm-PCR using iRepertoire HTBI primers. Before sequencing, the PCR products went through gel purification. In the authors' own workflow: Gene usage analysis of CDR3 amino acid clonotypes relied on the roughly 60 TRBV and 15 or so TRBJ segments identified across samples. COPE and FqMerger were used to merge filtered high-quality paired reads into contigs. BLAST was used to align contigs to IMGT TRBV, TRBD and TRBJ reference genes, and CDR3 was defined according to IMGT. Any clonotype with a frequency above 0.1% was classified as a highly expanded clone. Repertoire diversity was measured by Shannon entropy, and V-J evenness by the Gini coefficient. Clonotypes shared by more than one individual were considered public. TCRdb cleaned the public reads at Q25 with fastp, built clones with MiXCR and kept in-frame beta chains. Identical CDR3 proteins give one entry, which carries the most common genes and DNA. These V and J calls derive from TCRdb rather than the authors' analysis. This sample is represented by almost 350,000 distinct CDR3 sequences; around 20% of them were singletons. The biggest ten clones account for just under 30% of the sample.

This clonotype was seen only a few times. Its antigen specificity is not known. The sample holds no much larger clone one base away, and base qualities are not on file. What the study reported, not specific to this receptor: Compared with newly diagnosed patients, persistent Graves' disease patients had lower TCR Shannon entropy and fewer highly expanded clones, which suggests clonal expansion. The authors acknowledged the small sample size as a limitation that may reduce accuracy. A larger number of public clonotypes was shared among persistent patients (around 3,000) than among newly diagnosed patients (more than 850). Preferential use of TRBV28, TRBJ1-2 and TRBJ2-5 was observed in persistent disease, whereas TRBV20-1 and TRBJ2-1 were favored in newly diagnosed disease. Because the primary lesion, thyroid tissue, could not be accessed, the study looked at peripheral blood alone. Only the TCR beta chain was sequenced and analyzed.

In light of the paper, this sample's time point label describes: persistent/refractory GD, antithyroid drugs over 5 years with positive TRAb. RNA was extracted from PBMCs in TRIzol for both TCR sequencing and RNA sequencing. The diagnosis of Graves' disease was made according to American Thyroid Association guidelines. The patients came from an endocrinology department in Xi'an, China. Each patient gave approximately 9.7 milliliters of peripheral blood, collected in an EDTA anticoagulant tube. Ficoll Paque Plus density gradient separation was used to isolate PBMCs, and no further T cell sorting was done. An Agilent 2100 Bioanalyzer and agarose gel were used to check RNA quality, and a NanoDrop 2000 was used to measure RNA concentration. At the junction V is shortened by 7 bases and J by 4 bases; bases outside the gene matches: 9. Including cysteine and phenylalanine, the CDR3 has 14 amino acids. The kept DNA is CDR3 alone, 42 bases in frame from the first base. Via the germline V gene, CDR1 is ENHRY and CDR2 SYGVKD.

The clonotype was recovered from a female donor with Graves disease. Here the sequenced sample was peripheral blood mononuclear cells (PBMCs), taken when the disease was refractory, from a patient treated with antithyroid drugs. The chain is assembled from TRBV10-3 and TRBJ1-2, with 7 bases aligning to TRBD1. The bases are TGTGCCATCACCGAAGGGGGCCCCCGCTATGGCTACACCTTC. The resulting protein is CAITEGGPRYGYTF.